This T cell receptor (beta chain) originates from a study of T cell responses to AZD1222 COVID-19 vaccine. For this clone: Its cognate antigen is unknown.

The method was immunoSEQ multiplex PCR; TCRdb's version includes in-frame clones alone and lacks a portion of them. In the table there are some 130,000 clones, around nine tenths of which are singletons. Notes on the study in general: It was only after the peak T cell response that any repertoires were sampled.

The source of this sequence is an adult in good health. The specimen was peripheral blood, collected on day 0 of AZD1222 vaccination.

CDR3 residues: CASGLVNWGGQPQHF. The CDR3 DNA reads TGTGCTAGTGGTTTGGTAAACTGGGGGGGTCAGCCCCAGCATTTT. This chain connects TRBV12-5 to TRBJ1-5, with TRBD1 as a possible D gene (5 bases). In germline, CDR1 is LGHNT, CDR2 FRNRAP. This CDR3 contains 15 residues. Trimming took off 0 bases at V and 6 bases at J, with 12 bases between the two ends.